One sample yielded the 19 T cell receptor beta chains listed below, sequenced in a study of blood T cell repertoires in COVID-19. TCRdb keeps only in-frame clones here, not all; method: immunoSEQ multiplex PCR. The table includes 70,000 to 85,000 clones, 87% detected once. The sequencing input was peripheral blood. The receptors derive from a woman between 45 and 60 years old with active or convalescent COVID-19.

J is TRBJ2-7 and V is TRBV5-4; TRBD2 is a possible D gene (5 bases). V was clipped by 0 bases and J by 2 bases, with 12 bases between them. Germline CDR1 is SGHNT and CDR2 is YYREEE (reference sequence). This CDR3 region has 15 residues. This chain's CDR3 is CASSLGGRGTYEQYF. The CDR3 DNA is TGTGCCAGCAGCTTGGGAGGGAGAGGCACCTACGAGCAGTACTTC.

J is TRBJ2-5 and V is TRBV5-1, with 9 bases matching TRBD2. This CDR3 comprises 18 residues. V shed 3 bases and J 5 bases; nucleotides not matched to a gene: 17. The germline CDR1 and CDR2 sequences are SGHRS and YFSETQ. The DNA of the CDR3 is TGCGCCAGCAGCTCCCCAGGCGGGGGGGCCCGTCGGTTCGAGACCCAGTACTTC. Its protein product is CASSSPGGGARRFETQYF.

This chain connects TRBV7-2 to TRBJ2-1; 11 bases agree with TRBD2. The ends lost 6 bases at V and 8 bases at J; junction bases unmatched: 12. From germline, CDR1 is SGHTA and CDR2 FQGNSA. This CDR3 comprises 16 residues. The CDR3 coding sequence is TGTGCCAGCAGTCCTTTAGCGGGGGGGTCTAGGGATGAGCAGTTCTTC. Translated: CASSPLAGGSRDEQFF. The full variable domain, its missing parts supplied by reference TRBV7-2 and TRBJ2-1, is GAGVSQSPSNKVTEKGKDVELRCDPISGHTALYWYRQSLGQGLEFLIYFQGNSAPDKSGLPSDRFSAERTGGSVSTLTIQRTQQEDSAVYLCASSPLAGGSRDEQFFGPGTRLTVL.

This CDR3 reads CASSFPGAPLHF. The CDR3 DNA sequence: TGTGCCAGTAGTTTCCCCGGAGCACCCCTCCACTTT. The chain recombines TRBV19 with TRBJ1-6; unclear D gene. The CDR3 spans 12 residues. Trimming took 5 bases from V and 11 from J, leaving 10 bases between them. Germline V CDR1 and CDR2: LNHDA, SQIVND (reference sequence).

The chain recombines TRBV5-1 with TRBJ2-1; 12 bases fit TRBD2. CDR1 and CDR2 (germline): SGHRS, YFSETQ. V gave up 7 bases and J gave up 9 bases; unmatched junction bases: 8. The length of the CDR3 is 14 residues. CDR3 residues: CASHRTSGETEQFF. The DNA for the CDR3 is TGCGCCAGCCATCGGACTAGCGGGGAAACTGAGCAGTTCTTC.

V is TRBV6-2 or TRBV6-3 and J is TRBJ1-6, with a weak D call TRBD1 (5 bases). Germline V gene sequence: CDR1 MNHEY, CDR2 SVGEGT. Trimming stripped 2 bases from V and 10 bases from J, with 21 bases between. This CDR3 comprises 17 residues. The CDR3 DNA follows: TGTGCCAGCAGTTACGTGGCAGGAGGGACCCCTTCATCACCCCTCCACTTT. Its protein product is CASSYVAGGTPSSPLHF.

This clone appeared a few times. The V call is TRBV7-3, the J call TRBJ2-2; TRBD2 agrees at 10 bases. The CDR3 contains 16 residues. Germline CDR1 reads SGHTA; CDR2 reads FQGTGA. V dropped 2 bases and J dropped 4; count of bases not matched to a gene: 4. CDR3 amino acids: CASSLLAGATTGELFF. In nucleotides, the CDR3 is TGTGCCAGCAGCTTACTAGCGGGGGCCACCACCGGGGAGCTGTTTTTT.

This sequence joins TRBV10-3 and TRBJ1-6; D unresolved. This CDR3 spans 14 amino acids. Deletions cut 6 bases from V and 5 bases from J, with 11 bases between. CDR1 and CDR2 from the germline V gene are ENHRY and SYGVKD. The chain's CDR3 is CAIRETADNSPLHF. Here the CDR3 DNA reads TGTGCCATCAGGGAAACAGCTGATAATTCACCCCTCCACTTT.

This rearrangement joins TRBV11-3 to TRBJ2-1; TRBD2 aligns across 12 bases. V gave up 5 bases and J gave up 0 bases; unmatched junction bases: 5. Germline V CDR1 and CDR2: SGHNT, YENEEA. This CDR3 spans 17 amino acids. CDR3 amino acids: CASSLGLAGSSYNEQFF. The CDR3 DNA is TGTGCCAGCAGCCTCGGACTAGCGGGGAGCTCCTACAATGAGCAGTTCTTC.

This clone was seen more than once but under ten times. The J gene is TRBJ1-2, the V gene TRBV19; D unresolved. The CDR3 sequence is 12 residues long. V shed 5 bases and J shed 3 bases, with 7 bases lying between them. Looked up from germline, CDR1 is LNHDA and CDR2 is SQIVND (reference sequence). In DNA form, the CDR3 reads TGTGCCAGTAGTCAAACGGACTATGGCTACACCTTC. It specifies CASSQTDYGYTF.

The chain is built from TRBV19 and TRBJ2-5, with 9 nucleotides matching TRBD1. V lost 4 bases to trimming and J lost 2 bases; unmatched junction nucleotides: 2. This CDR3 region has 14 residues. CDR1 is LNHDA and CDR2 is SQIVND in the germline V gene (reference sequence). The CDR3 DNA follows: TGTGCCAGTAGTACAGGGACAGGGCAAGAGACCCAGTACTTC. Encoded protein: CASSTGTGQETQYF.

The J gene is TRBJ2-1, the V gene TRBV6-2 or TRBV6-3; perhaps TRBD2 as D (5 bases). From germline, CDR1 is MNHEY and CDR2 SVGEGT. This CDR3 comprises 13 residues. With 6 bases removed from V and 7 bases from J, the gap between germline ends came to 13 bases. The CDR3 nucleotides read TGTGCCAGCAGCATTACTAGATATAATGAGCAGTTCTTC. Translating gives CASSITRYNEQFF.

The chain links TRBV7-8 to TRBJ2-2, with D possibly matching TRBD1 (6 bases). The CDR3 sequence is 15 residues long. Per the germline V gene, CDR1 is SGHVS and CDR2 is FQNEAQ. Trimming shortened V by 1 base and J by 4 bases, and 10 bases separated the two germline ends. For the CDR3, the DNA is TGTGCCAGCAGCTTAGAGACAGGCGGCACCGGGGAGCTGTTTTTT. It translates to CASSLETGGTGELFF.

The V gene is TRBV7-6, the J gene TRBJ2-5; TRBD2 might be the D (5 bases). Germline lookup yields CDR1 SGHVS and CDR2 FNYEAQ. This CDR3 is built from 14 residues. V was cut by 4 bases and J by 5 bases, with 14 bases left in between. CDR3 bases: TGTGCCAGCAGCTCCCCCGGCGGCGGGGAGACCCAGTACTTC. Amino acids: CASSSPGGGETQYF.

V usage is TRBV5-6 and J usage is TRBJ1-1, with 9 bases that match TRBD1. The CDR3 spans 15 residues. Germline V gene data show CDR1 as SGHDT and CDR2 as YYEEEE. V lost 0 bases to trimming and J lost 3 bases; unmatched junction nucleotides: 3. The CDR3 sequence: CASSLDRGLYTEAFF. The CDR3, as DNA: TGTGCCAGCAGCTTGGACAGGGGGCTCTACACTGAAGCTTTCTTT.

The chain has TRBV4-1 and TRBJ1-2; weak D call: TRBD1 (5 bases). The CDR3 runs 14 residues. CDR1 is MGHRA, CDR2 YSYEKL, per germline. V gave up 0 bases and J gave up 8 bases, with 13 bases separating them. CDR3 in DNA: TGCGCCAGCAGCCAAGATCCCCAGGGATACGGCTACACCTTC. The encoded protein is CASSQDPQGYGYTF.

This chain joins TRBV4-1 and TRBJ1-1, with unresolved D. The V gene lost 0 bases and the J gene lost 8 bases, with 13 bases spanning the gap. The CDR3 spans 14 residues. Germline CDR1 is MGHRA and CDR2 is YSYEKL. CDR3 coding DNA: TGCGCCAGCAGCCAAGATGGAGGAGTGCAAGAAGCTTTCTTT. Protein sequence: CASSQDGGVQEAFF.

This chain uses TRBV27 with TRBJ1-1; D possibly corresponds to TRBD1 (6 bases). The CDR3 has 16 residues. Germline loops: CDR1 MNHEY, CDR2 SMNVEV (reference sequence). V lost 5 bases, J lost 5 bases, and 21 bases lay in between. The CDR3 coding sequence is TGTGCCAGCAGTATAAGGGACACCCCCTCGGGGACTGAAGCTTTCTTT. Translating gives CASSIRDTPSGTEAFF.

The CDR3 region is CASSLGLGTAFGNTIYF. The CDR3, as DNA: TGCGCCAGCAGCTTGGGACTCGGGACAGCGTTTGGAAACACCATATATTTT. J is TRBJ1-3 and V is TRBV5-1, with TRBD1 identical over 7 bases. After removal of 0 bases from V and 3 bases from J, the junction contained 9 bases not matched to a gene. From germline, CDR1 is SGHRS and CDR2 YFSETQ. The CDR3 spans 17 residues.